This TCR beta chain was profiled in a study of blood T cell repertoires in COVID-19. Method: immunoSEQ multiplex PCR; TCRdb's copy keeps in-frame clones and lacks some. The sample lists hundreds of thousands of clones; 80% to 90% were seen once. Trimming removed 2 bases from V and 2 bases from J; junction bases left unmatched: 2. Germline CDR1 reads SGDLS; CDR2 reads YYNGEE. The CDR3 is 14 residues long. Membership in each cohort depended on participant-reported clinical history. The sequence was obtained from a man aged 30 to 39 who had recovered from COVID-19. Source material: PBMCs or T cells enriched from blood (not recorded which). The chain employs TRBV9 and TRBJ1-2; TRBD1 agrees at 8 bases. The CDR3 nucleotides read TGTGCCAGCAGCGTGAGGACAGGGAACTATGGCTACACCTTC. This translates into CASSVRTGNYGYTF.